This T cell receptor beta chain was captured by sequencing in a study of cytomegalovirus exposure and HLA in healthy donors. Background on the study: A prior study identified over 100 million unique TCR beta sequences from about 180 million T cells. Study observations and caveats: TCR beta chain V- and J-gene trimming was linked, in a later analysis, to a missense variant in DCLRE1C.

Germline V CDR1 and CDR2: MGHRA, YSYEKL. The V end was cut by 1 base, the J end by 5 bases, with 11 bases between. The length of the CDR3 is 14 residues. Notes on this clone: The antigen is unknown.

Vbeta (60) and Jbeta (13) primers were used in the PCR. Clones were read by immunoSEQ multiplex PCR, and TCRdb kept only the in-frame ones, dropping some. The sample includes about 180,000 clones, 75% to 90% seen only once; the top ten take 0.95% to 1.5%. The source of this sequence is a boy between 2 and 15 years old in good health and CMV-seronegative. Sequenced material: PBMCs. The rearrangement joins TRBV4-1 to TRBJ1-2; D call uncertain. The CDR3 DNA sequence: TGCGCCAGCAGCCAAGCGTTAGAGGGATATGGCTACACCTTC. Its protein is CASSQALEGYGYTF.